Below, 32 T cell receptor beta chains from the same sample are listed, as sequenced in a study of cytomegalovirus exposure and HLA in healthy donors. In the PCR, 60 Vbeta and 13 Jbeta primers were used. Here immunoSEQ multiplex PCR was the method, and the copy in TCRdb shows in-frame clones only, minus some. This sample has 95,000 to 100,000 clones, with 60% to 85% found just once. The specimen sequenced was PBMCs. These receptors were collected from a man over 45 in good health and CMV-seronegative.

The chain uses TRBV5-6 and TRBJ2-7, with a tentative D call TRBD2 (5 bases). The length of the CDR3 is 12 residues. CDR1 is SGHDT, CDR2 YYEEEE, per germline. V lost 5 bases and J lost 3, with 9 bases in between. The CDR3 nucleotides read TGTGCCAGCAGAGGAACTAGCTACGAGCAGTACTTC. Translation gives CASRGTSYEQYF.

The gene calls are TRBV6-1 and TRBJ2-1; possibly TRBD2 for D (5 bases). The germline V gene encodes CDR1 MNHNS and CDR2 SASEGT. The CDR3 contains 14 residues. Trimming pared 6 bases from V and 4 bases from J, leaving 13 bases between. Here the CDR3 DNA reads TGTGCCAGCAGAGGACTGGAGGCTTACAATGAGCAGTTCTTC. Residues: CASRGLEAYNEQFF.

The chain is built from TRBV11-2 and TRBJ2-1; D might be TRBD1 (6 bases). Germline V lookup: CDR1 SGHAT, CDR2 FQNNGV. The CDR3 extends over 16 amino acids. Trimming removed 2 bases from V and 6 bases from J, with 17 bases in between. The CDR3 DNA sequence: TGTGCCAGCAGCTTATCTTCTGGGACATTCATCAATGAGCAGTTCTTC. It is translated as CASSLSSGTFINEQFF. Combining the CDR3 with reference TRBV11-2 and TRBJ2-1 gives the whole variable domain EAGVAQSPRYKIIEKRQSVAFWCNPISGHATLYWYQQILGQGPKLLIQFQNNGVVDDSQLPKDRFSAERLKGVDSTLKIQPAKLEDSAVYLCASSLSSGTFINEQFFGPGTRLTVL.

The V call is TRBV10-3, the J call TRBJ2-5, with D possibly matching TRBD2 (6 bases). Germline CDR1 and CDR2: ENHRY and SYGVKD. Trimming cost V 10 bases and J 0 bases, with 18 bases left between them. This CDR3 region has 15 residues. CDR3 protein: CASSHASDNQETQYF. The CDR3 region has the DNA TGTGCCAGTTCGCATGCTAGCGACAACCAAGAGACCCAGTACTTC.

The chain has TRBV19 and TRBJ1-5; D is undetermined. Deletions cut 7 bases from V and 2 bases from J, with 9 bases between. Germline V CDR1 and CDR2: LNHDA, SQIVND (reference sequence). The CDR3 is 13 residues long. This chain's CDR3 is CASMGQGNQPQHF. Here the CDR3 DNA reads TGTGCCAGTATGGGCCAGGGCAATCAGCCCCAGCATTTT.

The chain recombines TRBV5-4 with TRBJ2-3, with D tentatively TRBD2 (5 bases). V lost 4 bases, J lost 6 bases, and 15 bases lay in between. CDR3 length equals 14 residues. Germline CDR1 reads SGHNT; CDR2 reads YYREEE (reference sequence). The CDR3 DNA reads as TGTGCCAGCAGCCTCAGACATGAGCGGGATACGCAGTATTTT. Protein: CASSLRHERDTQYF.

The chain joins TRBV2 to TRBJ1-5, with TRBD1 matching over 7 bases. Per germline, CDR1 SNHLY and CDR2 FYNNEI. After removal of 5 bases from V and 7 bases from J, the junction contained 8 bases not matched to a gene. The CDR3 spans 14 residues. CDR3 amino acids: CASSPDRVLQPQHF. The CDR3 nucleotides read TGTGCCAGCAGTCCAGACAGGGTCTTGCAGCCCCAGCATTTT.

V gene TRBV30 combines with J gene TRBJ2-4; 7 bases match TRBD2. Germline V gene data show CDR1 as GTSNPN and CDR2 as SVGIG (reference sequence). Trimming cost V 0 bases and J 7 bases; bases outside gene matches: 6. The CDR3 extends over 14 amino acids. The CDR3 sequence: CAWSVMGGGNIQYF. The CDR3 DNA sequence: TGTGCCTGGAGTGTTATGGGGGGAGGGAACATTCAGTACTTC.

The V call is TRBV7-9, the J call TRBJ1-3; D is unclear. This CDR3 is 12 amino acids long. Trimming removed 7 bases at V and 4 bases at J, with 8 bases between. The germline gives CDR1 SEHNR, CDR2 FQNEAQ (reference sequence). DNA of the CDR3: TGTGCCAGCAATGAGAGGGGAAACACCATATATTTT. Amino acids: CASNERGNTIYF.

The V call is TRBV7-9, the J call TRBJ1-1; D is perhaps TRBD1 (5 bases). Trimming took 5 bases from V and 7 from J, leaving 14 bases between them. Germline V gene lookup returns CDR1 SEHNR and CDR2 FQNEAQ (reference sequence). The CDR3 loop spans 13 amino acids. The CDR3 nucleotides read TGTGCCAGCAGCCCGGCGGGGGATGATGAAGCTTTCTTT. Amino acid sequence: CASSPAGDDEAFF.

The rearrangement links TRBV5-5 to TRBJ1-5, with D possibly being TRBD1 (5 bases). CDR1 SGHKS and CDR2 YYEKEE come from the germline V gene (reference sequence). V dropped 5 bases and J dropped 4 bases, with 25 bases sitting between them. The CDR3 contains 18 residues. CDR3 protein: CASSLRGQGVLMNQPQHF. Written as DNA, the CDR3 is TGTGCCAGCAGTTTAAGGGGTCAGGGCGTCCTTATGAATCAGCCCCAGCATTTT.

This clone has just a few counts. V and J are TRBV5-4 and TRBJ1-2; D might be TRBD1 (6 bases). V lost 4 bases to trimming and J lost 4 bases, with 11 bases between them. From germline, CDR1 is SGHNT and CDR2 YYREEE (reference sequence). CDR3 length: 13 amino acids. DNA for the CDR3: TGTGCCAGCAGCCCCGGACAGTCCTATGGCTACACCTTC. Translation: CASSPGQSYGYTF.

The chain joins TRBV6-1 to TRBJ2-7; 7 nucleotides agree with TRBD1. The CDR3 is 12 amino acids. Germline V gene sequence: CDR1 MNHNS, CDR2 SASEGT. The V segment lost 8 bases and the J segment 0 bases; nucleotides outside the gene matches: 1. The CDR3 sequence: CASGTASYEQYF. CDR3 DNA sequence: TGTGCCAGCGGGACAGCCTCCTACGAGCAGTACTTC.

The rearrangement uses TRBV4-2 and TRBJ2-1; 11 bases match TRBD1. Germline lookup yields CDR1 LGHNA and CDR2 YNFKEQ. V trimming: 3 bases; J trimming: 5 bases; junction bases outside the gene matches: 3. The CDR3 is 15 residues long. The CDR3 region has the DNA TGTGCCAGCAGCCATGGACAGGGGGCTGACAATGAGCAGTTCTTC. This codes for CASSHGQGADNEQFF.

The chain joins TRBV28 to TRBJ1-2, with D maybe TRBD1 (6 bases). CDR3 length equals 18 residues. Germline V gene lookup returns CDR1 MDHEN and CDR2 SYDVKM. V shed 0 bases and J shed 0 bases, with 17 bases lying between them. The DNA of the CDR3 is TGTGCCAGCAGTTTATGGAACAGGGCTACTGGGGCTAACTATGGCTACACCTTC. Translation gives CASSLWNRATGANYGYTF.

The chain joins TRBV5-1 to TRBJ2-7; 7 nucleotides align to TRBD1. Germline CDR1 is SGHRS and CDR2 is YFSETQ. The junction had 9 bases not matched to a gene; V was cut back by 7 bases and J by 2 bases. The CDR3 spans 14 residues. This CDR3 is CASGSRQGPYEQYF. DNA of the CDR3: TGCGCCAGCGGTTCTAGACAGGGACCCTACGAGCAGTACTTC.

This CDR3 reads CASSRQGAADNEQFF. For the CDR3, the DNA is TGTGCCAGCAGTCGACAGGGGGCGGCCGACAATGAGCAGTTCTTC. V and J are TRBV6-1 and TRBJ2-1; TRBD1 aligns across 10 bases. This CDR3 is built from 15 residues. Germline V lookup: CDR1 MNHNS, CDR2 SASEGT. With V trimmed by 5 bases and J by 5 bases, 6 bases remained unmatched.

This chain connects TRBV6-4 to TRBJ2-1; TRBD2 aligns across 10 bases. Losses at the gene ends were 7 bases for V and 1 base for J; bases not matched to a gene: 1. The CDR3 totals 14 residues. The germline CDR1 and CDR2 sequences are MRHNA and SNTAGT. Here the CDR3 reads CASKREGSYNEQFF. The CDR3 DNA reads as TGTGCCAGCAAGCGGGAGGGTTCCTACAATGAGCAGTTCTTC.

This clone was recorded only once. This chain uses TRBV18 with TRBJ1-4, with D tentatively TRBD1 (6 bases). Deletions cut 4 bases from V and 3 bases from J, with 12 bases between. Per the germline V gene, CDR1 is KGHSH and CDR2 is LQKENI. The CDR3 totals 15 residues. CDR3 sequence (DNA): TGTGCCAGCTCACTAGGACAGACCTCTAATGAAAAACTGTTTTTT. It translates to CASSLGQTSNEKLFF.

This clone was seen a few times. This chain joins TRBV28 and TRBJ1-2; D is undetermined. CDR1 is MDHEN and CDR2 is SYDVKM in the germline V gene. The V and J ends lost 8 bases and 1 base respectively, with 5 bases between them. The CDR3 is made up of 11 amino acids. The CDR3 DNA reads TGTGCCAGCGCGATTAACTATGGCTACACCTTC. It specifies CASAINYGYTF.

The genes are TRBV16 and TRBJ2-3; D gene uncertain. Between the trimmed V and J ends, which lost 4 bases and 2 bases, there was a span of 4 bases. From germline, CDR1 is KGHSY and CDR2 FQNENV. The CDR3 is 12 amino acids. CDR3 in amino acids: CASSLNTDTQYF. In DNA, the CDR3 is TGTGCCAGCAGCCTCAACACAGATACGCAGTATTTT.

V and J are TRBV28 and TRBJ1-5, with 9 bases identical to TRBD1. Germline assignment: CDR1 MDHEN and CDR2 SYDVKM. With V trimmed by 5 bases and J by 3 bases, 8 bases remained unmatched. CDR3 length equals 16 residues. CDR3 nucleotides: TGTGCCAGCAGTGAGCCGGGACAGGGTTCCAATCAGCCCCAGCATTTT. It translates to CASSEPGQGSNQPQHF.

The table lists this clone with a few counts. The genes are TRBV28 and TRBJ1-1; TRBD1 aligns across 7 bases. Trimming removed 4 bases from V and 8 bases from J; junction bases left unmatched: 10. CDR3 length: 14 amino acids. CDR1 is MDHEN, CDR2 SYDVKM, per germline. The CDR3 reads CASSSSQGGWEAFF. CDR3 bases: TGTGCCAGCAGTTCCAGCCAGGGGGGTTGGGAAGCTTTCTTT.

The rearrangement uses TRBV7-3 and TRBJ1-1; D is perhaps TRBD1 (6 bases). This CDR3 spans 13 amino acids. The V end lost 5 bases, the J end lost 2 bases, and 9 bases lay between the germline ends. Germline lookup yields CDR1 SGHTA and CDR2 FQGTGA. The CDR3 loop reads CASSTQGNTEAFF. The CDR3 region has the DNA TGTGCCAGCAGCACACAGGGAAACACTGAAGCTTTCTTT. Filled out from reference TRBV7-3 and TRBJ1-1, the complete variable domain reads GAGVSQTPSNKVTEKGKYVELRCDPISGHTALYWYRQSLGQGPEFLIYFQGTGAADDSGLPNDRFFAVRPEGSVSTLKIQRTERGDSAVYLCASSTQGNTEAFFGQGTRLTVV.

The chain joins TRBV7-8 to TRBJ2-1, with TRBD2 identical over 9 bases. The CDR3 is 16 residues long. Germline-derived CDR1 and CDR2 are SGHVS and FQNEAQ. Trimming cost V 5 bases and J 4 bases; bases outside gene matches: 9. The CDR3 spells CASSPALAGPYNEQFF. In DNA, the CDR3 is TGTGCCAGCAGCCCCGCCCTAGCGGGGCCGTACAATGAGCAGTTCTTC.

The chain combines TRBV6-5 with TRBJ1-2, with D possibly TRBD1 on 6 matching bases. With 2 bases removed from V and 3 bases from J, the gap between germline ends came to 7 bases. CDR3 size: 13 residues. Germline V gene sequence: CDR1 MNHEY, CDR2 SVGAGI. CDR3 residues: CASSYKGDYGYTF. The CDR3, as DNA: TGTGCCAGCAGTTACAAGGGGGACTATGGCTACACCTTC.

V is TRBV15 and J is TRBJ2-1; weak D call: TRBD2 (6 bases). Germline CDR1 reads LNHNV; CDR2 reads YYDKDF (reference sequence). CDR3 length equals 14 residues. V shed 1 base and J shed 3 bases, with 7 bases lying between them. CDR3 DNA: TGTGCCACCAGCAGAGCGGGGGACTACAATGAGCAGTTCTTC. Translating it yields CATSRAGDYNEQFF.

This clone was observed once. The CDR3 loop reads CASSPGLRDRGSEQYF. The DNA of the CDR3 is TGCGCCAGCAGCCCAGGCCTCCGGGACAGGGGAAGCGAGCAGTACTTC. The chain employs TRBV4-3 and TRBJ2-5; 10 bases map to TRBD1. Gene TRBJ2-7 matches the end of the DNA better, so the J call may be wrong. The CDR3 is 16 amino acids. The V gene's germline CDR1 is LGHNA and CDR2 YSLEER.

V usage is TRBV6-5 and J usage is TRBJ2-5, with 7 bases matching TRBD2. Trimming cost V 6 bases and J 0 bases; bases outside gene matches: 1. The CDR3 sequence is 13 residues long. The V gene's germline CDR1 is MNHEY and CDR2 SVGAGI. CDR3: CASRGLNQETQYF. In DNA, the CDR3 is TGTGCCAGCAGGGGACTAAACCAAGAGACCCAGTACTTC.

V and J are TRBV6-4 and TRBJ2-1; 12 bases align to TRBD2. The CDR3 is 16 residues long. Unmatched junction bases numbered 10, after V lost 9 bases and J lost 4 bases. Germline lookup yields CDR1 MRHNA and CDR2 SNTAGT. CDR3 coding DNA: TGTGCCAGAGAACCGACTAGCGGGAGAGGATACAATGAGCAGTTCTTC. Translation gives CAREPTSGRGYNEQFF.

This sequence joins TRBV27 and TRBJ2-3, with D perhaps TRBD2 (6 bases). V shed 5 bases and J shed 0 bases, with 9 bases lying between them. This CDR3 is 14 amino acids long. In germline, CDR1 is MNHEY, CDR2 SMNVEV (reference sequence). CDR3 residues: CASSKAGSTDTQYF. In DNA form, the CDR3 reads TGTGCCAGCAGTAAAGCGGGTAGCACAGATACGCAGTATTTT.

DNA of the CDR3: TGTGCCAGCAGCTTAGCGGGGGCAGGGACCGTACTCGGCTACACCTTC. It encodes CASSLAGAGTVLGYTF. This chain uses TRBV7-9 with TRBJ1-2, with D possibly being TRBD1 (6 bases). Germline assignment: CDR1 SEHNR and CDR2 FQNEAQ (reference sequence). The CDR3 length is 16 residues. Trimming removed 0 bases from V and 8 bases from J, with 19 bases in between.